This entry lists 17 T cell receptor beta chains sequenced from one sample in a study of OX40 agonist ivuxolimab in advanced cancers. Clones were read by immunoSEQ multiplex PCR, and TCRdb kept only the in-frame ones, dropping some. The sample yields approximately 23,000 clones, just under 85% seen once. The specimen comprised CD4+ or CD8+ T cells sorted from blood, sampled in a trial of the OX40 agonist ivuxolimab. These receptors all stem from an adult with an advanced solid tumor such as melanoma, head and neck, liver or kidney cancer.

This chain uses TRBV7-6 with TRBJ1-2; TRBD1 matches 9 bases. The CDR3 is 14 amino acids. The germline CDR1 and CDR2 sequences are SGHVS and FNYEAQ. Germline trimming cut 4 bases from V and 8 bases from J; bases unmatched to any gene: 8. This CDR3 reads CASSSPGQGWGYTF. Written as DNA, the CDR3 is TGTGCCAGCAGCTCACCGGGACAGGGATGGGGCTACACCTTC.

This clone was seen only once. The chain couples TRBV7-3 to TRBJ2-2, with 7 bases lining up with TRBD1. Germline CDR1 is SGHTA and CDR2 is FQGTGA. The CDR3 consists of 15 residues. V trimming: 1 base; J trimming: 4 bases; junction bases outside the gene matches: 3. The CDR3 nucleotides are TGTGCCAGCAGCTTAAAGGCAGGGGGCACCGGGGAGCTGTTTTTT. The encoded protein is CASSLKAGGTGELFF.

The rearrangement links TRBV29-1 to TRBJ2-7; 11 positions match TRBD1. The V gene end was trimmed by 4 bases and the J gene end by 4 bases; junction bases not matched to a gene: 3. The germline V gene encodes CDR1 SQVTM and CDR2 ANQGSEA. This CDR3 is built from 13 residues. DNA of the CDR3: TGCAGCGTTGCGGGACAGGGGGTGTACGAGCAGTACTTC. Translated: CSVAGQGVYEQYF.

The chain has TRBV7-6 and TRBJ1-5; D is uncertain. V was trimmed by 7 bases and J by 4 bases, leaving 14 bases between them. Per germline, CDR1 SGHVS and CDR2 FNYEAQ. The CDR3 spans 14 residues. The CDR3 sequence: CASTPADNNQPQHF. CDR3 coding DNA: TGTGCCAGCACTCCCGCCGATAATAATCAGCCCCAGCATTTT.

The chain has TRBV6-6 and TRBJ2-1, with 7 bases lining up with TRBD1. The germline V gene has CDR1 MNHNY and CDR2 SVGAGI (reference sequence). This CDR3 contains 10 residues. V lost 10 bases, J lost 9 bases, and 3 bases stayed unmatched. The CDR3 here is CATGGIEQFF. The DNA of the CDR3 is TGTGCCACAGGGGGTATTGAGCAGTTCTTC.

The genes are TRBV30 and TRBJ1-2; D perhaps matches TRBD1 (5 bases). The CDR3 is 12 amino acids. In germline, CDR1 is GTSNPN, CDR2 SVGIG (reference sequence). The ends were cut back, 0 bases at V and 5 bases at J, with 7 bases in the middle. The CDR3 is CAWSVGVYGYTF. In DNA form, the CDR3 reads TGTGCCTGGAGTGTAGGGGTGTATGGCTACACCTTC.

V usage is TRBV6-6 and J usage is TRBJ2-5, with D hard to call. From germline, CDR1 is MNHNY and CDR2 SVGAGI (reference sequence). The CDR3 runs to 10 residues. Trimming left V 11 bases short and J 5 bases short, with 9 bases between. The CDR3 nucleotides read TGTGCCTCAAGGCGGGAGACCCAGTACTTC. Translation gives CASRRETQYF.

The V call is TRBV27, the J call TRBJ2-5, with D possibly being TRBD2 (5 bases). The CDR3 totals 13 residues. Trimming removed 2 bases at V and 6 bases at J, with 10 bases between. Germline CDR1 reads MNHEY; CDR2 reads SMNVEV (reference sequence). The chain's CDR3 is CASSLNSGKTQYF. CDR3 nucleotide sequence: TGTGCCAGCAGTTTAAACTCCGGGAAGACCCAGTACTTC.

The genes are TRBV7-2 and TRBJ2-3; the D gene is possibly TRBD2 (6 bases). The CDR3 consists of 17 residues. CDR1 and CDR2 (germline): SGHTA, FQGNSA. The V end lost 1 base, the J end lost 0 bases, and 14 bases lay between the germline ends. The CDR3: CASSLGAGATSTDTQYF. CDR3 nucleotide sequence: TGTGCCAGCAGCTTAGGAGCGGGTGCCACTAGCACAGATACGCAGTATTTT.

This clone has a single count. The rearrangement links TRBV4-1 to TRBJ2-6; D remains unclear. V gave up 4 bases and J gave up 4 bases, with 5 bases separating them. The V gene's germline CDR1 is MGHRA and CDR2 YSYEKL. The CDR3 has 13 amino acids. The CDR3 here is CASSPVGANVLTF. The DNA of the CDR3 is TGCGCCAGCAGCCCGGTGGGGGCCAACGTCCTGACTTTC.

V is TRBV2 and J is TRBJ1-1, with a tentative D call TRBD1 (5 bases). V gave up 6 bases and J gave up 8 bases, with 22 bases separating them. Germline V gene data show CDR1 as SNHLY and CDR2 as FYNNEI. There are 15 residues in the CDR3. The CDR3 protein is CASSVLRDLLEEAFF. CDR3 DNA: TGTGCCAGCAGCGTACTGCGGGACCTCCTAGAGGAAGCTTTCTTT.

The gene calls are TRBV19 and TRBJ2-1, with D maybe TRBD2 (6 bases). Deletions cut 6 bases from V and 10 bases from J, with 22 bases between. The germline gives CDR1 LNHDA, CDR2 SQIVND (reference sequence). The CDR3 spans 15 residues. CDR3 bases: TGTGCCAGTAGGCCACTCGCGGGGAACGCGGGGGAGCAGTTCTTC. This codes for CASRPLAGNAGEQFF.

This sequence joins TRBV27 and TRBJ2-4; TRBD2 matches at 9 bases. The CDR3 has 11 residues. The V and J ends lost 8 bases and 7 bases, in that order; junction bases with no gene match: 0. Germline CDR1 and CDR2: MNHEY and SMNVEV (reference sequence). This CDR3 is CASGLANIQYF. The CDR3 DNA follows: TGTGCCAGCGGACTAGCGAACATTCAGTACTTC.

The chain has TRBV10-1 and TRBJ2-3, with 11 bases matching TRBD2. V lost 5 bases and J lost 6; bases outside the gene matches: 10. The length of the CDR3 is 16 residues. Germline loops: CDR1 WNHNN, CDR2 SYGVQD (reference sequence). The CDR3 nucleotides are TGCGCCAGCAGTCCTCGAATTAGCGGGGGGGTCGATACGCAGTATTTT. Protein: CASSPRISGGVDTQYF.

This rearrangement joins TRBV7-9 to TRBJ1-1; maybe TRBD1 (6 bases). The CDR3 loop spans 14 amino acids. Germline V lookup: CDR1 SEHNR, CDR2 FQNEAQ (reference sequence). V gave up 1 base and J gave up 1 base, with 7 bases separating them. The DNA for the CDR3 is TGTGCCAGCAGCTTAGGGACAGCGAACACTGAAGCTTTCTTT. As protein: CASSLGTANTEAFF.

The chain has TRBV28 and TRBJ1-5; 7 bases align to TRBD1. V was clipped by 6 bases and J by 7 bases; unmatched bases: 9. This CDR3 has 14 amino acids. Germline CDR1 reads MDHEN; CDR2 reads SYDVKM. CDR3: CASRRTGVWQPQHF. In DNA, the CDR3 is TGTGCCAGCAGGCGTACAGGGGTTTGGCAGCCCCAGCATTTT.

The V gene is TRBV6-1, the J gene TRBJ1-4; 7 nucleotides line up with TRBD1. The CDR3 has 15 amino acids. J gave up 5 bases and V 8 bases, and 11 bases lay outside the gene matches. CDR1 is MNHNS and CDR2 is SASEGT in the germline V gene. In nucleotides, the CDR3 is TGTGCCAGCCGAGGGACAGAGAGTGTCAATGAAAAACTGTTTTTT. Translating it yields CASRGTESVNEKLFF.